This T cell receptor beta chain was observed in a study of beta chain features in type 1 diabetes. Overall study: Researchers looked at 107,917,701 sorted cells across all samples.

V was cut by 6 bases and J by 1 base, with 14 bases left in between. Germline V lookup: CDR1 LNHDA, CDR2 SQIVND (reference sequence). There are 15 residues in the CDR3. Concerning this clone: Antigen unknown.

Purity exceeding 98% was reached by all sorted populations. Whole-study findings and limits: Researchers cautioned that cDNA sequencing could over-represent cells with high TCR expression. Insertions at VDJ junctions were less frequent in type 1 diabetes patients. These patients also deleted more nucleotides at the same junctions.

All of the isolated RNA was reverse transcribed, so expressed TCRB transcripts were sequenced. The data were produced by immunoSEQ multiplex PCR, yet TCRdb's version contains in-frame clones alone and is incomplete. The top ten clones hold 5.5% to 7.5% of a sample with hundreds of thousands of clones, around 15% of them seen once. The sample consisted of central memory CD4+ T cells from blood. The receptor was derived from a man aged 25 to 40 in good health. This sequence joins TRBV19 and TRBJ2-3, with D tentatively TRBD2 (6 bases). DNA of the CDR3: TGTGCCAGTAGAGAGATTCGCGGGGGCACAGATACGCAGTATTTT. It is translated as CASREIRGGTDTQYF. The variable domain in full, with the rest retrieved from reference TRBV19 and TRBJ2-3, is DGGITQSPKYLFRKEGQNVTLSCEQNLNHDAMYWYRQDPGQGLRLIYYSQIVNDFQKGDIAEGYSVSREKKESFPLTVTSAQKNPTAFYLCASREIRGGTDTQYFGPGTRLTVL.